The 20 T cell receptor beta chains listed next were all sequenced from one sample in a study of identical twins. TCRdb processed the 5' RACE reads anew with MiXCR; each CDR3 protein has one entry. The top ten clones hold roughly 14% of a sample with approximately 230,000 distinct CDR3 sequences, 6.5% of them seen once. These sequences were also reported in another study, on T cells expressing NK-cell markers.

The sample taken for sequencing was CD8+ T cells sorted from blood. These TCRs come from a woman younger than 30 in good health.

This clonotype has more than one count but fewer than ten. The rearrangement links TRBV6-6 to TRBJ1-2, with 9 bases matching TRBD1. The CDR3 runs 12 residues. V lost 6 bases to trimming and J lost 6 bases; unmatched junction nucleotides: 2. Per germline, CDR1 MNHNY and CDR2 SVGAGI (reference sequence). CDR3 loop: CASSWTGDGYTF. The CDR3 nucleotides read TGTGCCAGCAGCTGGACAGGGGATGGCTACACCTTC.

V gene TRBV27 combines with J gene TRBJ1-6; possible D gene TRBD1, 5 bases. Germline loops: CDR1 MNHEY, CDR2 SMNVEV (reference sequence). The CDR3 totals 13 residues. Trimming cost V 3 bases and J 9 bases, with 9 bases left between them. The CDR3 region is CASSFDGGSPLHF. The CDR3 coding sequence is TGTGCCAGCAGTTTCGATGGGGGTTCACCCCTCCACTTT.

This clonotype was seen ten or more times. The chain recombines TRBV25-1 with TRBJ2-3; tentatively, D is TRBD1 (5 bases). This CDR3 is built from 14 residues. Trimming removed 2 bases at V and 2 bases at J, with 8 bases between. Looked up from germline, CDR1 is MGHDK and CDR2 is SYGVNS. The CDR3 protein is CASSEQGVTDTQYF. The CDR3 bases are TGTGCCAGCAGTGAACAGGGTGTCACAGATACGCAGTATTTT.

The genes are TRBV20-1 and TRBJ1-1; D is perhaps TRBD1 (5 bases). Trimming shortened V by 5 bases and J by 0 bases, and 10 bases separated the two germline ends. The CDR3 is 13 amino acids. Per the germline V gene, CDR1 is DFQATT and CDR2 is SNEGSKA (reference sequence). CDR3 loop: CSAWDGLNTEAFF. In DNA, the CDR3 is TGCAGTGCTTGGGACGGACTGAACACTGAAGCTTTCTTT.

This clonotype has a handful of counts. This rearrangement joins TRBV27 to TRBJ1-5; D is perhaps TRBD1 (5 bases). The CDR3 length is 13 residues. Germline values: CDR1 MNHEY, CDR2 SMNVEV (reference sequence). Trimming took 3 bases from V and 7 from J, leaving 10 bases between them. CDR3 nucleotide sequence: TGTGCCAGCAGTTTGGGACGGTTACAGCCCCAGCATTTT. It specifies CASSLGRLQPQHF.

This clonotype was detected many times. The V call is TRBV11-2, the J call TRBJ2-7; no definite D call. The germline V gene encodes CDR1 SGHAT and CDR2 FQNNGV. The CDR3 sequence is 12 residues long. V was clipped by 1 base and J by 6 bases, with 7 bases between them. CDR3 nucleotides: TGTGCCAGCAGCTTAGGGCCCCTCGAGCAGTACTTC. This translates into CASSLGPLEQYF.

The chain couples TRBV15 to TRBJ1-1; 11 nucleotides match TRBD1. CDR1 is LNHNV, CDR2 YYDKDF, per germline (reference sequence). V lost 7 bases to trimming and J lost 5 bases; unmatched junction nucleotides: 6. This CDR3 has 14 residues. CDR3 coding DNA: TGTGCCACCACCCCGGACAGGGGGCGGACTGAAGCTTTCTTT. Translating it yields CATTPDRGRTEAFF.

V usage is TRBV7-6 and J usage is TRBJ1-1, with 11 bases aligning to TRBD1. The CDR3 is made up of 18 amino acids. With 1 base clipped from V and 1 base from J, the junction kept 8 bases outside the gene matches. Germline V gene data show CDR1 as SGHVS and CDR2 as FNYEAQ. CDR3 in amino acids: CASSLGWGQGVKNTEAFF. The CDR3 nucleotides are TGTGCCAGCAGCTTAGGGTGGGGACAGGGGGTCAAGAACACTGAAGCTTTCTTT.

This clonotype occurred many times. This rearrangement joins TRBV13 to TRBJ2-1; D remains ambiguous. The V and J ends lost 5 bases and 0 bases respectively, with 2 bases between them. Germline assignment: CDR1 PRHDT and CDR2 FYEKMQ (reference sequence). The CDR3 is 12 residues long. The CDR3 loop reads CASSHSYNEQFF. The CDR3 region has the DNA TGTGCCAGCAGCCACTCCTACAATGAGCAGTTCTTC.

The sample holds many counts of this clonotype. The chain joins TRBV12-3 or TRBV12-4 to TRBJ2-1; either TRBD1 or TRBD2 may supply D (6 bases each). V gave up 7 bases and J gave up 0 bases, with 22 bases separating them. The CDR3 has 18 residues. In DNA form, the CDR3 reads TGTGCCAGCAAACCTACCGGGGGCGTGATTTCCTCCTACAATGAGCAGTTCTTC. It is translated as CASKPTGGVISSYNEQFF.

This clonotype was recorded many times. V is TRBV5-5 and J is TRBJ1-5, with TRBD1 matching over 7 bases. Looked up from germline, CDR1 is SGHKS and CDR2 is YYEKEE (reference sequence). There are 16 residues in the CDR3. J lost 2 bases, V lost 0 bases, and 5 bases had no gene match. CDR3 nucleotide sequence: TGTGCCAGCAGCTTGGAGGGGGCAGGGGGCAATCAGCCCCAGCATTTT. Its translation is CASSLEGAGGNQPQHF.

Ten or more counts support this clonotype. CDR3 coding DNA: TGTGCCAGCAGTTATTACAGGGGTGCAGGGGGGAACATTCAGTACTTC. Encoded protein: CASSYYRGAGGNIQYF. The chain employs TRBV6-2 or TRBV6-3 and TRBJ2-4; D perhaps matches TRBD1 (7 bases). The CDR3 length is 16 residues. Germline V lookup: CDR1 MNHEY, CDR2 SVGEGT. With 3 bases removed from V and 7 bases from J, the gap between germline ends came to 19 bases.

The chain couples TRBV3-1 to TRBJ1-1; D not certain. Trimming removed 5 bases at V and 13 bases at J, with 14 bases between. CDR1 is LGHDT, CDR2 YNNKEL, per germline (reference sequence). The CDR3 covers 11 residues. CDR3 sequence: CASSSGFEGFF. As DNA, the CDR3 is TGTGCCAGCAGCTCGGGATTCGAGGGTTTCTTT.

This clonotype was seen at least ten times. The rearrangement joins TRBV12-3 or TRBV12-4 to TRBJ2-5; possibly TRBD1 for D (6 bases). Trimming left V 5 bases short and J 1 base short, with 14 bases between. This CDR3 is 15 amino acids long. In DNA, the CDR3 is TGTGCCAGCAGTCCGATAGGACAGACCCAAGAGACCCAGTACTTC. Protein product: CASSPIGQTQETQYF.

The sample holds a few counts of this clonotype. The chain couples TRBV12-3 or TRBV12-4 to TRBJ2-1; D unclear. The CDR3 consists of 14 residues. Trimming removed 6 bases from V and 5 bases from J, with 14 bases in between. The CDR3 sequence: CASRDQIPNNEQFF. Here the CDR3 DNA reads TGTGCCAGCAGGGACCAAATACCTAACAATGAGCAGTTCTTC.

The CDR3 protein is CASRVGGREQFF. In DNA, the CDR3 is TGTGCCAGCAGAGTAGGGGGGCGGGAGCAGTTCTTC. The rearrangement joins TRBV7-9 to TRBJ2-1; either TRBD1 or TRBD2 may fit D (6 bases each). V was pared by 6 bases and J by 10 bases, with 13 bases between. From germline, CDR1 is SEHNR and CDR2 FQNEAQ (reference sequence). The length of the CDR3 is 12 residues.

This clonotype was observed at least ten times. This chain uses TRBV7-6 with TRBJ2-7, with D possibly matching TRBD2 (6 bases). The ends were cut back, 3 bases at V and 2 bases at J, with 8 bases in the middle. Per germline, CDR1 SGHVS and CDR2 FNYEAQ. The CDR3 contains 13 residues. This chain's CDR3 is CASSLGEAYEQYF. CDR3 coding DNA: TGTGCCAGCAGCTTGGGGGAGGCCTACGAGCAGTACTTC.

This clonotype was detected only a few times. The rearrangement links TRBV6-5 to TRBJ2-7; perhaps TRBD2 as D (6 bases). CDR1 and CDR2 from the germline V gene are MNHEY and SVGAGI. V was cut by 4 bases and J by 4 bases, with 20 bases left in between. The CDR3 spans 16 residues. The CDR3 sequence is CASSFPGGGRGYEQYF. For the CDR3, the DNA is TGTGCCAGCAGTTTCCCCGGTGGGGGGAGAGGGTACGAGCAGTACTTC.

This clonotype was counted many times. The chain carries TRBV12-3 or TRBV12-4 and TRBJ2-5; D is perhaps TRBD2 (5 bases). The CDR3 consists of 14 residues. V lost 0 bases and J lost 1, with 6 bases in between. In nucleotides, the CDR3 is TGTGCCAGCAGTTTAGCAGGAGGCCAAGAGACCCAGTACTTC. Amino acids: CASSLAGGQETQYF.

This clonotype was detected ten times or more. CDR3 region: CATTPGAGDETQYF. CDR3 sequence (DNA): TGTGCCACCACCCCCGGAGCGGGGGATGAGACCCAGTACTTC. V is TRBV12-3 or TRBV12-4 and J is TRBJ2-5; 8 nucleotides agree with TRBD2. CDR3 size: 14 residues. V gave up 10 bases and J gave up 5 bases; unmatched junction bases: 12.